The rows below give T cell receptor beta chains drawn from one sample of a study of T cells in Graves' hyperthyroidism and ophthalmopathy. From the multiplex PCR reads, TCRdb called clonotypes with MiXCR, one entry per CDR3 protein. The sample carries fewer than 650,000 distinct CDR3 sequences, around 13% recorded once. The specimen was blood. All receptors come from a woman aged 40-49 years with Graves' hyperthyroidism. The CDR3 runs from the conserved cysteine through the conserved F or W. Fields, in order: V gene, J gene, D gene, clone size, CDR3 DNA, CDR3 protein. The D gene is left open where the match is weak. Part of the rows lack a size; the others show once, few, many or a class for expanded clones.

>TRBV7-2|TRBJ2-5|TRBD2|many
TGTGCCAGCAGCCCAGGGCTAGCGGGACCAAGGGAGACCCAGTACTTC
CASSPGLAGPRETQYF
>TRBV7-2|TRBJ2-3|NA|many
TGTGCCAGCAGCTTAGACCGGACGCAGTATTTT
CASSLDRTQYF
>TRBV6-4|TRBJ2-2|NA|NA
TGTGCCAGCAGTGAATGGCCCGGGACCGGGGAGCTGTTTTTT
CASSEWPGTGELFF
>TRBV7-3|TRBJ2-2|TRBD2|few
TGTGCCAGCAGCCAAACCTTTGCGGGAGGAAACACCGGGGAGCTGTTTTTT
CASSQTFAGGNTGELFF
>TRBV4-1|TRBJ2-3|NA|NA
TGCGCCAGCAGCCAAGTGGCGGGAATAGATACGCAGTATTTT
CASSQVAGIDTQYF
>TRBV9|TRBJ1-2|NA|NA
TGTGCCAGCAGCGTAGTCGTAGGGTATGGCTACACCTTC
CASSVVVGYGYTF
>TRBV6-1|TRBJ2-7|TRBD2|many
TGTGCCAGCAGTGAAGGAGGGGGACTAGCGGATCTTAGCTCCTACGAGCAGTACTTC
CASSEGGGLADLSSYEQYF
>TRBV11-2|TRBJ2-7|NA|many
TGTGCCAGCAGCGTCGACAGCTTCGAGCAGTACTTC
CASSVDSFEQYF
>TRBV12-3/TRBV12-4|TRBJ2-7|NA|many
TGTGCCAGCAGTTTCATCCAGGGGCCTTCCTACGAGCAGTACTTC
CASSFIQGPSYEQYF
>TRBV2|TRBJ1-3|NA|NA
TGTGCCAGCAGTGTCGAAGCGATAGGAAACACCATATATTTT
CASSVEAIGNTIYF
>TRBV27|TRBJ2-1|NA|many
TGTGCCAGCAGTTTATTGGGGGATAACAATGAGCAGTTCTTC
CASSLLGDNNEQFF
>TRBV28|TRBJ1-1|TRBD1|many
TGTGCCAGCAGCCACAGGGGCATGAACACTGAAGCTTTCTTT
CASSHRGMNTEAFF
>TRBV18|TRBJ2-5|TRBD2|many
TGTGGAGGGACTAGCGGGAGTTCAGAGACCCAGTACTTC
CGGTSGSSETQYF
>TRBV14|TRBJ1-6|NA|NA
TGTGCCAGCAGCCAAGATGCCAGCATTTCACCCCTCCACTTT
CASSQDASISPLHF
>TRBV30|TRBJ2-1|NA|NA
TGTGCCTGGAGTGTAGAAGCTCCTCCAAAGTTCTTC
CAWSVEAPPKFF
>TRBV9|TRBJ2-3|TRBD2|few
TGTGCCAGCAGCGTAAGCACCCGGACTAGCGGGGCCCCGATCGAGGAATCAGATACGCAGTATTTT
CASSVSTRTSGAPIEESDTQYF
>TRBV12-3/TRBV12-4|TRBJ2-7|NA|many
TGTGCCAGCAGTTTTGAGGGGGGCAGGTACGAGCAGTACTTC
CASSFEGGRYEQYF
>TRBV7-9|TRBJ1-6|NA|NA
TGTGCCAGCAGCTTAAGGGAGGATAATTCACCCCTCCACTTT
CASSLREDNSPLHF
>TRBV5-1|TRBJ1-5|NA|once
TGTGCCAGCAGCCCGACAGGATTGGGTAATAGCAATCAGCCCCAGCATTTT
CASSPTGLGNSNQPQHF
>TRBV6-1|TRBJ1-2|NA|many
TGTGCCAGCAGTCCGACAGATATCTATGGCTACACCTTC
CASSPTDIYGYTF
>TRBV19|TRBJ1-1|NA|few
TGTGCCAGTAGTACAGACTCAAACACTGAAGCTTTCTTT
CASSTDSNTEAFF
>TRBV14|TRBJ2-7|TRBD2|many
TGTGCCAGCAGCGTTCGCCCAGGACTAGCCCAATACGAGCAGTACTTC
CASSVRPGLAQYEQYF
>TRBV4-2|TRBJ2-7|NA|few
TGTGCCAGCAGCCGACAGGATAGCTCCTACGAGCAGTACTTC
CASSRQDSSYEQYF
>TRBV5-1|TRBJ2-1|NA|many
TGCGCCAGCAGCCCATCGGACGGAAGCTCCTACAATGAGCAGTTCTTC
CASSPSDGSSYNEQFF
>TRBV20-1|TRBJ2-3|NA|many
TGCAGTGCTAACCATGACAGCCTACCTAGCACAGATACGCAGTATTTT
CSANHDSLPSTDTQYF
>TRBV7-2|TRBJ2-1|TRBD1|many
TGTGCCAGCGGAACTCGACAGGGTAATGAGCAGTTCTTC
CASGTRQGNEQFF
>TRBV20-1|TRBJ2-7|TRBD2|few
TGCAGTGCTGGGACTAGCGGGAGTTCCACATACGAGCAGTACTTC
CSAGTSGSSTYEQYF
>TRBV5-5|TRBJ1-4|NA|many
TGTGCCAGCAGCTTGGGCAGGGACCCAGCGCCTAATGAAAAACTGTTTTTT
CASSLGRDPAPNEKLFF
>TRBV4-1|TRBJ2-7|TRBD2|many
TGCGCCAGCAGCCAATTCGGGACTAGCGGCTACGAGCAGTACTTC
CASSQFGTSGYEQYF
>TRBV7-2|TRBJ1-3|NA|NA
TGTGCCAGCAGCTTAACCAGGAACTCTGGAAACACCATATATTTT
CASSLTRNSGNTIYF
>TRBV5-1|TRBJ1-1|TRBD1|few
TGCGCCAGCAGCTTGGGTTATCCTAGGACAGGGCCTAAATTGAACACTGAAGCTTTCTTT
CASSLGYPRTGPKLNTEAFF
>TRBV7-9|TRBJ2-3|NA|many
TGTGCCAGCAGCCTCCTCTGGGACACAGATACGCAGTATTTT
CASSLLWDTDTQYF
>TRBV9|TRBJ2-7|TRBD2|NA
TGTGCCAGCAGCGCAACTAGCGGAGGGGGATACGAGCAGTACTTC
CASSATSGGGYEQYF
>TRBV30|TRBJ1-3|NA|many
TGTGCCCACCTCGGGATCAGCCGTTACTCTGGAAACACCATATATTTT
CAHLGISRYSGNTIYF
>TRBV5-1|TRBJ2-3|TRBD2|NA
TGCGCCAGCAGCTCCAAGGGACTAGCGGGAGTGGGAGATACGCAGTATTTT
CASSSKGLAGVGDTQYF